This T cell receptor beta chain was documented in a study of T cell repertoires in aging, cancer and after chemotherapy. The study's findings and limits: Immunological memory after chemotherapy cannot be judged from the repertoire data. Healthy donors lost TCR diversity with age mainly through richness, cancer patients through richness and evenness. Thymic emigration or peripheral T cell expansion may be impaired by lymphoid organ infiltration in hematological cancer. Age-matched healthy donors had significantly more diverse, less clonal blood TCR repertoires than untreated cancer patients.

Trimming cost V 6 bases and J 7 bases, with 20 bases left between them. Germline V gene sequence: CDR1 SGHRS, CDR2 YFSETQ. The CDR3 consists of 15 residues. TCR beta rearrangements were amplified from peripheral blood genomic DNA. Rearranged V-D-J TRB sequences were amplified with a mixed TRB-A/B primer pool. TCRdb reprocessed the multiplex PCR reads via MiXCR and lists one record per CDR3 protein. This table holds about 4,600 distinct CDR3 sequences, 21% found once. This clonotype counts as medium-sized (0.01 to 0.1%). Antigen: not known. The gene calls are TRBV5-1 and TRBJ2-1; D is ambiguous. The sample consisted of blood. The sequence derives from a human donor with a blood cancer. The CDR3 region is CASTQLTSSANEQFF. CDR3 nucleotides: TGCGCCAGCACACAGCTCACCTCCTCGGCGAATGAGCAGTTCTTC.